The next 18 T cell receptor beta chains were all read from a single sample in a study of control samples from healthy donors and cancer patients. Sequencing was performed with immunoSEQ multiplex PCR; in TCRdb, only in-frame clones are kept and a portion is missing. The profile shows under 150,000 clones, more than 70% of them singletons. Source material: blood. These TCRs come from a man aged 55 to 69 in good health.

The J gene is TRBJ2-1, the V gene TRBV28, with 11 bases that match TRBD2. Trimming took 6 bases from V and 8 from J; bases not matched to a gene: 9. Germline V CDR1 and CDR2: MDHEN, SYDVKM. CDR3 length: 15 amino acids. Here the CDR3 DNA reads TGTGCCAGCAGGAGAGTAGCGGGGGGGCTGTATGAGCAGTTCTTC. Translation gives CASRRVAGGLYEQFF.

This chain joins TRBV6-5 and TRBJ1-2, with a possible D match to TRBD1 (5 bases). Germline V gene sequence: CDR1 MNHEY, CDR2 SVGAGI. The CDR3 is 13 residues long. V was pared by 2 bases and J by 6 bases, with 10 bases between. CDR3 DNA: TGTGCCAGCAGTTACGCAGGGATTGATGGCTACACCTTC. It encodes CASSYAGIDGYTF.

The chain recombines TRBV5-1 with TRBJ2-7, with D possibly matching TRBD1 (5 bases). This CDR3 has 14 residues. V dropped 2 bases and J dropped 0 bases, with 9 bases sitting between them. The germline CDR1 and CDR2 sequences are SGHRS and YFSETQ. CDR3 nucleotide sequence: TGCGCCAGCAGCTTACAGGAGAGCTCCTACGAGCAGTACTTC. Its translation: CASSLQESSYEQYF.

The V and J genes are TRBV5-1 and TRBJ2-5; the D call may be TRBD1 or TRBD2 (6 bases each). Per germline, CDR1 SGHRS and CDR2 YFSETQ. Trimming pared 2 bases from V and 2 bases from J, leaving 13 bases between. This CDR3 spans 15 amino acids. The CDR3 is CASSFLGGPQETQYF. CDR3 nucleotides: TGCGCCAGCAGCTTCTTGGGGGGCCCACAAGAGACCCAGTACTTC. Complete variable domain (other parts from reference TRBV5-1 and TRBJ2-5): KAGVTQTPRYLIKTRGQQVTLSCSPISGHRSVSWYQQTPGQGLQFLFEYFSETQRNKGNFPGRFSGRQFSNSRSEMNVSTLELGDSALYLCASSFLGGPQETQYFGPGTRLLVL.

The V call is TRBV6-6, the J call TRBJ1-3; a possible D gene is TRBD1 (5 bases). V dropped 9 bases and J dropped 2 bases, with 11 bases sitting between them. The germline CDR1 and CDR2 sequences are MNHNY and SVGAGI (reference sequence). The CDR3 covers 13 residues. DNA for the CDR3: TGTGCCAGTTTGGTAGGGGCTGGAAACACCATATATTTT. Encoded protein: CASLVGAGNTIYF.

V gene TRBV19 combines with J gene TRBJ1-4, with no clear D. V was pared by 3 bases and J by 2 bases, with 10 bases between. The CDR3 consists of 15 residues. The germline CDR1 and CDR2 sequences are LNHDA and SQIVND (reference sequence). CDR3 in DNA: TGTGCCAGTAGTATGATGGGGATGACTAATGAAAAACTGTTTTTT. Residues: CASSMMGMTNEKLFF.

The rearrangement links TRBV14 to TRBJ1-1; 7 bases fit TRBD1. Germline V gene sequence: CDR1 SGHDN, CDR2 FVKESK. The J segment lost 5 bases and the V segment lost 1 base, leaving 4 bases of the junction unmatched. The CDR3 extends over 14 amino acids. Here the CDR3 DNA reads TGTGCCAGCAGCCAAGCCCCGACAGGGACTGAAGCTTTCTTT. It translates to CASSQAPTGTEAFF. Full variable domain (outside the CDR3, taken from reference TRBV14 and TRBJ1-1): EAGVTQFPSHSVIEKGQTVTLRCDPISGHDNLYWYRRVMGKEIKFLLHFVKESKQDESGMPNNRFLAERTGGTYSTLKVQPAELEDSGVYFCASSQAPTGTEAFFGQGTRLTVV.

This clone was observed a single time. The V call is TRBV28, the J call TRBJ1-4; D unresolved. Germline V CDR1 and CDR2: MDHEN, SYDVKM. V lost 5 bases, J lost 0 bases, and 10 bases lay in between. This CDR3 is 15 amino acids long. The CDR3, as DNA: TGTGCCAGCAGTATATTGGCGTCAACTAATGAAAAACTGTTTTTT. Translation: CASSILASTNEKLFF.

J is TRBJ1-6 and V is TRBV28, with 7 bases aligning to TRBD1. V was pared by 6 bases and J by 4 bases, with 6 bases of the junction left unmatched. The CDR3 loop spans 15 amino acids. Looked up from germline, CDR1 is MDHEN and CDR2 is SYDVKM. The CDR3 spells CASRLRDSYNSPLHF. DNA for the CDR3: TGTGCCAGCAGACTCCGGGACAGTTATAATTCACCCCTCCACTTT.

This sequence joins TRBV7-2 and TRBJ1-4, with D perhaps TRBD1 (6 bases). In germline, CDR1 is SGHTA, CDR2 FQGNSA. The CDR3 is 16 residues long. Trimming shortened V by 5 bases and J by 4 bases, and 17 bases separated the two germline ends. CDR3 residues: CASSPDGQLNNEKLFF. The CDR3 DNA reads TGTGCCAGCAGCCCGGACGGACAGCTTAATAATGAAAAACTGTTTTTT. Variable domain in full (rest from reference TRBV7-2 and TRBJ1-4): GAGVSQSPSNKVTEKGKDVELRCDPISGHTALYWYRQSLGQGLEFLIYFQGNSAPDKSGLPSDRFSAERTGGSVSTLTIQRTQQEDSAVYLCASSPDGQLNNEKLFFGSGTQLSVL.

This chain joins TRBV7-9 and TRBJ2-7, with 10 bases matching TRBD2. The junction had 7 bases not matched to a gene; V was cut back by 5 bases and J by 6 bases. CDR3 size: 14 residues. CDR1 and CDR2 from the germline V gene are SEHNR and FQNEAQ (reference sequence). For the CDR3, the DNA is TGTGCCAGCAGCACAAGCGGGGGGGCTGGCGAGCAGTACTTC. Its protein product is CASSTSGGAGEQYF. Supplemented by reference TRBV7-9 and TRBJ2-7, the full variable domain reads DTGVSQNPRHKITKRGQNVTFRCDPISEHNRLYWYRQTLGQGPEFLTYFQNEAQLEKSRLLSDRFSAERPKGSFSTLEIQRTEQGDSAMYLCASSTSGGAGEQYFGPGTRLTVT.

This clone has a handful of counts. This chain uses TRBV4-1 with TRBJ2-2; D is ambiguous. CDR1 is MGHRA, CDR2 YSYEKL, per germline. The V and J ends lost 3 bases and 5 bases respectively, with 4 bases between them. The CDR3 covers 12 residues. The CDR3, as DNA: TGCGCCAGCAGCCATATAACCGGGGAGCTGTTTTTT. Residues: CASSHITGELFF.

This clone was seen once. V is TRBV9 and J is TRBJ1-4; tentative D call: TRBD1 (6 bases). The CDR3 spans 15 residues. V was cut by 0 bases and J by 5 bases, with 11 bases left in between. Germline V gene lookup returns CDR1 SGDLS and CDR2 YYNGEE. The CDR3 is CASSVGTVKNEKLFF. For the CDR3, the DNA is TGTGCCAGCAGCGTAGGGACAGTGAAAAATGAAAAACTGTTTTTT.

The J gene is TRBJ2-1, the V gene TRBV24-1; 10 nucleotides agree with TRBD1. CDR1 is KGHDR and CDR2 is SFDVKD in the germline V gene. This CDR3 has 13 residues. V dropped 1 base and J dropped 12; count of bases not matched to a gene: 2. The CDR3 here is CATSDFGDRGQFF. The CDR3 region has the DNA TGTGCCACCAGTGATTTCGGGGACAGGGGGCAGTTCTTC.

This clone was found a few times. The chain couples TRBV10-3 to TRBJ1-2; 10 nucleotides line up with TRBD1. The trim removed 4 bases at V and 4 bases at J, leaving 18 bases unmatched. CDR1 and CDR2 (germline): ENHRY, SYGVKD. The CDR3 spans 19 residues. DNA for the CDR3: TGTGCCATCAGTGCCAATCCGGGACAGGGGACACTCGGGACCTATGGCTACACCTTC. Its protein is CAISANPGQGTLGTYGYTF.

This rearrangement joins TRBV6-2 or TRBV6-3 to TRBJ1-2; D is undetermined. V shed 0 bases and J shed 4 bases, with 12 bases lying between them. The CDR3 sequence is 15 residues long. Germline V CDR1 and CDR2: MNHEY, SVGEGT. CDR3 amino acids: CASSYSFQVIYGYTF. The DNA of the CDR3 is TGTGCCAGCAGTTACTCGTTTCAGGTTATCTATGGCTACACCTTC.

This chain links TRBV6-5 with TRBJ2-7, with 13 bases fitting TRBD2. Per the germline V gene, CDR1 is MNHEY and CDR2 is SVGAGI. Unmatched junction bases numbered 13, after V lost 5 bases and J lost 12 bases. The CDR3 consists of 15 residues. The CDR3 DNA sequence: TGTGCCAGCAGTACCCAGACTAGCGGGGGGACGACCGGGTACTTC. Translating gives CASSTQTSGGTTGYF.

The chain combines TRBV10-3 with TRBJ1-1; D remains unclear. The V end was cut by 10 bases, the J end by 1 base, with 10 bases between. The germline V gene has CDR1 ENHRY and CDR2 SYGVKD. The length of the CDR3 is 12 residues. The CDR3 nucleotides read TGTGCCACCTGGGATAGGAACACTGAAGCTTTCTTT. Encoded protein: CATWDRNTEAFF.